Listed here is a single TCR beta chain. The antigen remains unidentified. This sample is drawn from a study of vaccination and CD4 T cells after COVID-19. About the study: Post-vaccine specimens were obtained a median roughly 70 days after dose two (range 14 to 241).

The CDR3 loop spans 16 amino acids. The germline CDR1 and CDR2 sequences are DFQATT and SNEGSKA (reference sequence). The V end lost 0 bases, the J end lost 7 bases, and 19 bases lay between the germline ends. Treatment reported: roughly nine-day PBMC culture with coronavirus spike peptide pools or control peptides (ViraFEST assay). The Oncomine TCR Beta short-read assay generated sequence data from the DNA of cultured CD4+ T cells. In this case, cultured CD4+ T cells provided the extracted genomic DNA. TCRdb independently ran MiXCR on the PCR reads; one entry per CDR3 protein. The repertoire holds about 23,000 distinct CDR3 sequences, with under 55% as singletons.

The chain has TRBV20-1 and TRBJ1-5, with D perhaps matching TRBD1 (6 bases). The material was CD4+ T cells from blood, cultured in vitro, obtained before SARS-CoV-2 vaccination. This receptor was obtained from a human donor who received a COVID-19 vaccine. As DNA, the CDR3 is TGCAGTGCTAGAGATAGCCGGGACACATCGAGGCAGCCCCAGCATTTT. This encodes CSARDSRDTSRQPQHF.